This is a list of T cell receptor beta chains from one sample in a study of T cell responses to AZD1222 COVID-19 vaccine. TCRdb's copy holds only in-frame clones and misses some; the assay was immunoSEQ multiplex PCR. The top ten hold roughly 6.5% of the sample, which has 100,000 to 130,000 clones, approximately 88% seen once. This specimen was peripheral blood, taken on day 0 of AZD1222 vaccination. Receptors were obtained from an adult in good health. The CDR3 runs from the conserved cysteine through the conserved F or W. The D gene is left open where the match is weak. Not every row has a clone size; where given, it reads once, few, many or a size class.

v_gene,abundance,d_gene,j_gene,CDR3aa,CDR3nt
TRBV27,-,-,TRBJ1-4,CASSRRVPNEKLFF,TGTGCCAGCAGTCGCCGGGTTCCTAATGAAAAACTGTTTTTT
TRBV6-5,-,TRBD2,TRBJ2-5,CASRSSGSSAETQYF,TGTGCCAGCAGGTCTAGCGGTTCTTCAGCTGAGACCCAGTACTTC
TRBV9,-,-,TRBJ1-6,CASSGGGGARDSPLHF,TGTGCCAGCAGCGGAGGGGGGGGCGCGAGGGATTCACCCCTCCACTTT
TRBV19,-,-,TRBJ2-7,CASSPTGDGNSYEQYF,TGTGCCAGTAGTCCCACGGGGGATGGAAACTCCTACGAGCAGTACTTC
TRBV5-6,-,-,TRBJ1-5,CASSWGHSNQPQHF,TGTGCCAGCAGCTGGGGACATAGCAATCAGCCCCAGCATTTT
TRBV30,-,TRBD2,TRBJ2-1,CAWRVAGGLSYNEQFF,TGTGCCTGGAGGGTAGCGGGAGGGCTCTCCTACAATGAGCAGTTCTTC
TRBV15,-,TRBD1,TRBJ1-1,CATSRLTGGATEAFF,TGTGCCACCAGCAGATTGACAGGGGGTGCCACTGAAGCTTTCTTT
TRBV30,-,-,TRBJ2-1,CAWSVTGYNEQFF,TGTGCCTGGAGTGTAACAGGGTACAATGAGCAGTTCTTC
TRBV7-8,-,-,TRBJ2-7,CASSLGQGRYYEQYF,TGTGCCAGCAGCTTAGGTCAGGGGCGGTACTACGAGCAGTACTTC
TRBV5-1,-,-,TRBJ2-2,CASSLVGRNTGELFF,TGCGCCAGCAGCTTGGTGGGACGGAACACCGGGGAGCTGTTTTTT
TRBV28,-,-,TRBJ1-1,CASRPTVNTEAFF,TGTGCCAGCAGGCCAACAGTTAACACTGAAGCTTTCTTT
TRBV7-9,-,TRBD1,TRBJ2-7,CASSPRDRGFREQYF,TGTGCCAGCAGCCCCCGGGACAGGGGATTTCGGGAGCAGTACTTC
TRBV11-1,-,TRBD1,TRBJ1-4,CASSSGTGPNEKLFF,TGTGCCAGCAGCTCCGGGACAGGGCCAAATGAAAAACTGTTTTTT
TRBV7-9,-,TRBD1,TRBJ1-2,CASRDREYGYTF,TGTGCCAGCCGGGACAGGGAGTATGGCTACACCTTC
TRBV5-1,-,TRBD2,TRBJ2-2,CASSSSGRPTGELFF,TGCGCCAGCAGCTCAAGCGGGAGACCTACCGGGGAGCTGTTTTTT
TRBV5-5,once,-,TRBJ2-1,CASSIGTSVGWEQFF,TGTGCCAGCAGCATCGGGACTTCCGTCGGATGGGAGCAGTTCTTC
TRBV4-1,-,TRBD1,TRBJ1-4,CASSQGPPGQATQKLFF,TGCGCCAGCAGCCAAGGACCTCCGGGACAGGCGACCCAAAAACTGTTTTTT
TRBV14,-,TRBD2,TRBJ2-7,CASSPRRGLAGVSYEQYF,TGTGCCAGCAGCCCTCGTAGGGGACTAGCGGGAGTCTCCTACGAGCAGTACTTC
TRBV5-1,-,TRBD1,TRBJ1-2,CASSRFSGTGNNYGYTF,TGCGCCAGCAGCCGTTTTTCCGGGACAGGGAATAACTATGGCTACACCTTC
TRBV7-3,few,TRBD1,TRBJ1-2,CASSLDPGQGINGYTF,TGTGCCAGCAGCCTGGATCCGGGACAGGGGATTAATGGCTACACCTTC
TRBV6-2/TRBV6-3,-,TRBD2,TRBJ2-1,CASSSSTSGRGNEQFF,TGTGCCAGCAGTTCGTCGACTAGCGGGAGAGGCAATGAGCAGTTCTTC
TRBV3-1/TRBV3-2,-,TRBD1,TRBJ1-2,CASSQTTGVVAGYTF,TGTGCCAGCAGCCAGACAACAGGGGTCGTCGCTGGCTACACCTTC
TRBV19,-,-,TRBJ1-6,CASSRSPPGHYSYNSPLHF,TGTGCCAGTAGTCGCAGCCCTCCGGGACACTACTCCTATAATTCACCCCTCCACTTT
TRBV27,-,-,TRBJ2-3,CASSLFPRTLTDTQYF,TGTGCCAGCAGTTTATTCCCTAGGACCCTCACAGATACGCAGTATTTT
TRBV19,few,TRBD1,TRBJ1-5,CASSMRQGGVYSNQPQHF,TGTGCCAGTAGTATGCGACAGGGAGGTGTGTATAGCAATCAGCCCCAGCATTTT
TRBV7-2,-,-,TRBJ1-5,CASSFTSWGNQPQHF,TGTGCCAGCAGCTTCACCTCCTGGGGCAATCAGCCCCAGCATTTT
TRBV12-3/TRBV12-4,-,-,TRBJ1-2,CASSLNYGYTF,TGTGCCAGCAGTCTTAACTATGGCTACACCTTC
TRBV6-5,-,-,TRBJ2-3,CASSYYSSTDTQYF,TGTGCCAGCAGTTATTATTCTAGCACAGATACGCAGTATTTT